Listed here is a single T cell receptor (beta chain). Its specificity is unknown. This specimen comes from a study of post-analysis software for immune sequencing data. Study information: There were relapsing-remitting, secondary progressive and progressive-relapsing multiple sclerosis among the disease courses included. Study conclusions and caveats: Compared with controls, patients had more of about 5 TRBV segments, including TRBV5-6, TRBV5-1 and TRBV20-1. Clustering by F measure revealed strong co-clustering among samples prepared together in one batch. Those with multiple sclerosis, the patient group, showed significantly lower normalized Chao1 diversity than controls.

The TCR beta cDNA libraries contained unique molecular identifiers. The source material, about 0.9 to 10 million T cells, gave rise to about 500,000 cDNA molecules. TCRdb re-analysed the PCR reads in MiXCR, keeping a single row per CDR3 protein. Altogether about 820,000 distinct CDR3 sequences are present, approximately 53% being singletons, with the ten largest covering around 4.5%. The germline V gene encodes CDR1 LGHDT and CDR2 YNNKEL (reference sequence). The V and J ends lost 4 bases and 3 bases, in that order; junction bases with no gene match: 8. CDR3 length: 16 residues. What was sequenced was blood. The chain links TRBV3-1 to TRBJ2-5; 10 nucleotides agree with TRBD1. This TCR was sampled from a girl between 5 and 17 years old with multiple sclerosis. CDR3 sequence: CASSLTAGTGEETQYF. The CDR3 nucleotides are TGTGCCAGCAGCCTGACTGCCGGGACAGGGGAAGAGACCCAGTACTTC.